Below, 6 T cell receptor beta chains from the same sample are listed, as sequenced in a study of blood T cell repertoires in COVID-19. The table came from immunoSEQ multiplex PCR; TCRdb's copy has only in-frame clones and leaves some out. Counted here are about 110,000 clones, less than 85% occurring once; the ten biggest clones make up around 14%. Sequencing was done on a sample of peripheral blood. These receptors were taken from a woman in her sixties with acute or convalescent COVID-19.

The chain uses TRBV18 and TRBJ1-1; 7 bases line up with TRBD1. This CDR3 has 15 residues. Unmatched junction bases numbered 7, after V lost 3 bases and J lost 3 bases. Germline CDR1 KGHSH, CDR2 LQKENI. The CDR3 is CASSPSDRLDTEAFF. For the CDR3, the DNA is TGTGCCAGCTCACCCTCGGACAGGCTCGACACTGAAGCTTTCTTT.

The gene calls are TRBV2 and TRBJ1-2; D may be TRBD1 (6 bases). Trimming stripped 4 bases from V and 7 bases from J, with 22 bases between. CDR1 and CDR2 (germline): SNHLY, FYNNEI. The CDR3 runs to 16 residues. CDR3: CASSGNRASVGGGYTF. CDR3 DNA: TGTGCCAGCAGTGGGAACAGGGCGTCGGTTGGAGGTGGCTACACCTTC.

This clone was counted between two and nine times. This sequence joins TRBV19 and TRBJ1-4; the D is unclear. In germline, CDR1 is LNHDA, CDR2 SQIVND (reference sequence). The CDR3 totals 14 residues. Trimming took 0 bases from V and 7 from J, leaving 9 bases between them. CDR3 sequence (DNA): TGTGCCAGTAGTATAGAATCCAGAGGTGAAAAACTGTTTTTT. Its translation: CASSIESRGEKLFF.

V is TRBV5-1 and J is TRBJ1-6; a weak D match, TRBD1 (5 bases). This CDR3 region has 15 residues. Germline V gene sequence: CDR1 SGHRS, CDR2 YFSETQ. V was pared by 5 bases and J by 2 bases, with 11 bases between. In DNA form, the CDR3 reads TGCGCCAGCAGTGGCCAGGGCGCCTATAATTCACCCCTCCACTTT. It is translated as CASSGQGAYNSPLHF.

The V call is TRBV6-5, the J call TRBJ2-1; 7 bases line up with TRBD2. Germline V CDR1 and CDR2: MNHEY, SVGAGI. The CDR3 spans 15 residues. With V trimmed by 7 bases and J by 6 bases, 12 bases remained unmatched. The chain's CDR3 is CASNVVSGNPNEQFF. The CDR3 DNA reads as TGTGCCAGCAATGTGGTGAGCGGGAACCCCAATGAGCAGTTCTTC.

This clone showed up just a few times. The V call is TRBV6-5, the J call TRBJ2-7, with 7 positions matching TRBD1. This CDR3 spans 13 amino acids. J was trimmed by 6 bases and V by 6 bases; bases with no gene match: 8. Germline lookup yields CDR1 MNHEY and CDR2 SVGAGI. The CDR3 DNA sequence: TGTGCCAGCAGAGGGGGCGCGGAGGCCGAGCAGTACTTC. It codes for CASRGGAEAEQYF.